These 7 T cell receptor beta chains came from one sample sequenced in a study of T cell responses to AZD1222 COVID-19 vaccine. The protocol was immunoSEQ multiplex PCR, while the TCRdb copy is restricted to in-frame clones and leaves out a portion. The repertoire holds about 140,000 clones, with 85% to 90% as singletons. This sample comprised peripheral blood, obtained on day 0 of AZD1222 vaccination. These receptors originate from an adult in good health.

The chain has TRBV4-1 and TRBJ2-7; possibly TRBD1 for D (5 bases). CDR1 is MGHRA and CDR2 is YSYEKL in the germline V gene. CDR3 length: 16 amino acids. The V and J ends lost 4 bases and 3 bases respectively, with 19 bases between them. CDR3: CASSPRGSYHFYEQYF. The CDR3 DNA sequence: TGCGCCAGCAGCCCTAGGGGAAGCTACCACTTCTACGAGCAGTACTTC.

The rearrangement joins TRBV27 to TRBJ2-1, with D unresolved. V lost 2 bases, J lost 2 bases, and 7 bases lay in between. Germline assignment: CDR1 MNHEY and CDR2 SMNVEV (reference sequence). The CDR3 extends over 14 amino acids. The CDR3: CASSLTGPYNEQFF. DNA of the CDR3: TGTGCCAGCAGTTTAACGGGTCCCTACAATGAGCAGTTCTTC.

This rearrangement joins TRBV5-4 to TRBJ1-3, with 8 bases fitting TRBD1. Germline V CDR1 and CDR2: SGHNT, YYREEE (reference sequence). The CDR3 length is 16 residues. Losses at the gene ends were 0 bases for V and 4 bases for J; bases not matched to a gene: 6. This CDR3 reads CASSLGQGAAGNTIYF. In DNA, the CDR3 is TGTGCCAGCAGCTTGGGTCAGGGGGCCGCCGGAAACACCATATATTTT.

Turning to this clone: A junction end diverges from the germline sequence, so it may reflect a read error. J is TRBJ2-7 and V is TRBV7-7; the D gene is possibly TRBD2 (6 bases). The CDR3 consists of 15 residues. Germline V gene data show CDR1 as SSHAT and CDR2 as FNYEAQ (reference sequence). The CDR3 loop is CASSLGRDSNYEQYF. CDR3 nucleotides: TGTGCTAGCAGCTTGGGTAGGGACTCCAACTACGAGCAGTACTTC.

This clone was seen a single time. The chain uses TRBV5-1 and TRBJ2-1; D possibly corresponds to TRBD2 (5 bases). The CDR3 length is 12 residues. The germline V gene has CDR1 SGHRS and CDR2 YFSETQ. Trimming removed 0 bases at V and 10 bases at J, with 8 bases between. CDR3 amino acids: CASSLVGKEQFF. As DNA, the CDR3 is TGCGCCAGCAGCTTGGTCGGGAAAGAGCAGTTCTTC.

The chain is built from TRBV19 and TRBJ1-4, with no clear D. This CDR3 is 14 amino acids long. Germline CDR1 is LNHDA and CDR2 is SQIVND (reference sequence). Deletions cut 1 base from V and 0 bases from J, with 3 bases between. In nucleotides, the CDR3 is TGTGCCAGTAGTATAGTTGCAACTAATGAAAAACTGTTTTTT. Translating gives CASSIVATNEKLFF.

This chain connects TRBV5-3 to TRBJ1-2; D is uncertain. TRBV5-3 is an open reading frame whose function is uncertain. Trimming took 1 base from V and 8 from J, leaving 3 bases between them. The CDR3 is 10 amino acids. CDR3 amino acids: CARSLFGYTF. CDR3 nucleotide sequence: TGTGCCAGAAGCTTGTTCGGCTACACCTTC.